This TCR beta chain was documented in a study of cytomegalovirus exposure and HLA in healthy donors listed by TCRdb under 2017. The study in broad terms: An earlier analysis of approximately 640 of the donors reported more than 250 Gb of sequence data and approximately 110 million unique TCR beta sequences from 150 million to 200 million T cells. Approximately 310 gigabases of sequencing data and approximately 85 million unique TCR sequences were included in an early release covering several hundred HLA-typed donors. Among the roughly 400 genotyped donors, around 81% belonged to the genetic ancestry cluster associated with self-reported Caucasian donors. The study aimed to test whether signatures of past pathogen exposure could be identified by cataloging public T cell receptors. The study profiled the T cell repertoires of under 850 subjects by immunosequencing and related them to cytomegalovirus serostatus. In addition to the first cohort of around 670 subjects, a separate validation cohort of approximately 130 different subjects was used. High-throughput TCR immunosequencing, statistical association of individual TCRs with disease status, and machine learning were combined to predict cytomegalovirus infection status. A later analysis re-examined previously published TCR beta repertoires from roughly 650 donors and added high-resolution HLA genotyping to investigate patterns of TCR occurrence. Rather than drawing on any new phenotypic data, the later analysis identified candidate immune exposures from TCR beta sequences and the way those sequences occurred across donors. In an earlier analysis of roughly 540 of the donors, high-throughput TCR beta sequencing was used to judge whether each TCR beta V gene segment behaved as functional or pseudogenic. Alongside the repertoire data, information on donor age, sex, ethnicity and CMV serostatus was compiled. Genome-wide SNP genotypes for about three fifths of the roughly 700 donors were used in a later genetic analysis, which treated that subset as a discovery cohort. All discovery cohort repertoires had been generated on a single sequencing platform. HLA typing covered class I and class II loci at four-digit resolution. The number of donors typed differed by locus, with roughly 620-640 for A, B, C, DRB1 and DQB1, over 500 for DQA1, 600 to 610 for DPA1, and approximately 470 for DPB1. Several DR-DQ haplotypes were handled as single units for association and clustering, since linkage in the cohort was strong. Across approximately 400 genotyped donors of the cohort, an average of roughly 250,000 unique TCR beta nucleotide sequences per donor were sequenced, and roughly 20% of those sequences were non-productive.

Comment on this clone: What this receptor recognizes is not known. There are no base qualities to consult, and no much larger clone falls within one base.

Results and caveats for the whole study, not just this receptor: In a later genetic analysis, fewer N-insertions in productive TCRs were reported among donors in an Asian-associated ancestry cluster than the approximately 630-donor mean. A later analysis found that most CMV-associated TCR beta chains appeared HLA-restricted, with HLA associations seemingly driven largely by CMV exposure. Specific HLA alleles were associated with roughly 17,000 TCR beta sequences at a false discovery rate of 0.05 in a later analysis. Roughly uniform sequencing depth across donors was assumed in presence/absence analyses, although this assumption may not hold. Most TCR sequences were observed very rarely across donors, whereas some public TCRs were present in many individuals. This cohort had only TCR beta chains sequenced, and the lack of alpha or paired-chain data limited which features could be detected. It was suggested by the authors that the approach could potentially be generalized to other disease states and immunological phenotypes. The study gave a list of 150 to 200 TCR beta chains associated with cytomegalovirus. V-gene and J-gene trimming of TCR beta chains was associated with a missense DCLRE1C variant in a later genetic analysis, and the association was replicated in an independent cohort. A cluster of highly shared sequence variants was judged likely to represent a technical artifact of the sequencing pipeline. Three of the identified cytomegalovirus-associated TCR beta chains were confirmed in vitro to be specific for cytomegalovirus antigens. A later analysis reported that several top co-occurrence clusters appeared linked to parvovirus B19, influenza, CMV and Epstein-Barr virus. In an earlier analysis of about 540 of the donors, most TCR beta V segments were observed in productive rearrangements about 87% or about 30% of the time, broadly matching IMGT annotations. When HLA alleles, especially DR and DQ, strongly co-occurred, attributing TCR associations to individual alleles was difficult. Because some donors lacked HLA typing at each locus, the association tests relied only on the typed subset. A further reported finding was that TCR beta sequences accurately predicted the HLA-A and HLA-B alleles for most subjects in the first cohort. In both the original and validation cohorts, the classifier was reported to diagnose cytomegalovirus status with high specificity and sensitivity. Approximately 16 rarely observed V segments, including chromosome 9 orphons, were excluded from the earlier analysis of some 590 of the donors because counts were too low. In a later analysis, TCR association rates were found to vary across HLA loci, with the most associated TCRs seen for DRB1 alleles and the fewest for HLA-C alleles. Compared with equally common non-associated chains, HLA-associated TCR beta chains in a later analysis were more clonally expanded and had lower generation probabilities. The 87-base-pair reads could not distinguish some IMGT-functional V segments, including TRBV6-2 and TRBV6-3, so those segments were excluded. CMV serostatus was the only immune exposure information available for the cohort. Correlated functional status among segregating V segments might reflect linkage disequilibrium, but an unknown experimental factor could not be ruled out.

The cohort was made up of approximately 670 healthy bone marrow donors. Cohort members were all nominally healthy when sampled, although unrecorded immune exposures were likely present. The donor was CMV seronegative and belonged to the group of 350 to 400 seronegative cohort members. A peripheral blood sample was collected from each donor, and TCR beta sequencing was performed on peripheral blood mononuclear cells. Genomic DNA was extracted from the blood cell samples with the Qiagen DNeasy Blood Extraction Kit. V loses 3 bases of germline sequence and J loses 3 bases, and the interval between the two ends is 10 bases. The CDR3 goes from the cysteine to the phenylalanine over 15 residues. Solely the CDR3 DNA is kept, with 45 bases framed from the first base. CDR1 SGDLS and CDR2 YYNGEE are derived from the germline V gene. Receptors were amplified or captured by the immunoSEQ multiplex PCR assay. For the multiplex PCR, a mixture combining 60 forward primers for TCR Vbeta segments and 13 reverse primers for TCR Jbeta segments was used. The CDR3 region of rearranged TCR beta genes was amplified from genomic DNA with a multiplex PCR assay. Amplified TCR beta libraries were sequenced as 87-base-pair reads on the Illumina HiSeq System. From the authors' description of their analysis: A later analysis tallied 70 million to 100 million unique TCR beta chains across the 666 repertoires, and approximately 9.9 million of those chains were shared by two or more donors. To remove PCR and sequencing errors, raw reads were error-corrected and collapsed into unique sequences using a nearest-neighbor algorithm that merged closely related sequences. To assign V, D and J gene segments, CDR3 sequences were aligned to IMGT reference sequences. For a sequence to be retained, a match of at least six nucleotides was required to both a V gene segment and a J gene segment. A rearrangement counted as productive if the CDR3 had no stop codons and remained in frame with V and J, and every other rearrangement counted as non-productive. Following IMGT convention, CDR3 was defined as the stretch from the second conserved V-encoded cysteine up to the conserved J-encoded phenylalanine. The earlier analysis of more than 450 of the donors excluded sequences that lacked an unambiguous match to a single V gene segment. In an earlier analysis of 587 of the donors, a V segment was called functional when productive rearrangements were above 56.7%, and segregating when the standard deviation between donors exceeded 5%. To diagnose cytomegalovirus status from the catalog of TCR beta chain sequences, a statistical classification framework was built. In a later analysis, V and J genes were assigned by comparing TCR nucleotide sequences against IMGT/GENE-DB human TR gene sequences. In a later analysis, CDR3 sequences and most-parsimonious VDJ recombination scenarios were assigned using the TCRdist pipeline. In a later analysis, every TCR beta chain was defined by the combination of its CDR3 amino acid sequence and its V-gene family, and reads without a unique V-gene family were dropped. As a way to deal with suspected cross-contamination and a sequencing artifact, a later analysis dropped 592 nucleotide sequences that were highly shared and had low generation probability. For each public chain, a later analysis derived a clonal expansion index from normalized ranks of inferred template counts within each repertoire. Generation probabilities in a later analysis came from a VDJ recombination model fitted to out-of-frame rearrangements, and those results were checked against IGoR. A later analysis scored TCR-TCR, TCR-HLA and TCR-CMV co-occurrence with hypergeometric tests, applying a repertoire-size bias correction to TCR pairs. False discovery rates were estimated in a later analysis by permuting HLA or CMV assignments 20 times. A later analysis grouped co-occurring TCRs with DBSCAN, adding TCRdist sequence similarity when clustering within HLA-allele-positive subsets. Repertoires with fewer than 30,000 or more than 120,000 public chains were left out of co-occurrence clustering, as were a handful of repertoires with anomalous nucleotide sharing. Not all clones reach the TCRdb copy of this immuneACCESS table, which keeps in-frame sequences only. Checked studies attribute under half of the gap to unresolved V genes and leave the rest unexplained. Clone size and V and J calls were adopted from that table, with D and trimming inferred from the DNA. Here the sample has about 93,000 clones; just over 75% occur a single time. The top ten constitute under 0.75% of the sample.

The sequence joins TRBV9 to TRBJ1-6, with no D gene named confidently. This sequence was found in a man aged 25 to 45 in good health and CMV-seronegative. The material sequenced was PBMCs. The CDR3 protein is CASSADIFYNSPLHF. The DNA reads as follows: TGTGCCAGCAGCGCCGACATTTTCTATAATTCACCCCTCCACTTT. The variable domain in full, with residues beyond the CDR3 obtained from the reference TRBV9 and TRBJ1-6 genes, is DSGVTQTPKHLITATGQRVTLRCSPRSGDLSVYWYQQSLDQGLQFLIQYYNGEERAKGNILERFSAQQFPDLHSELNLSSLELGDSALYFCASSADIFYNSPLHFGNGTRLTVT.